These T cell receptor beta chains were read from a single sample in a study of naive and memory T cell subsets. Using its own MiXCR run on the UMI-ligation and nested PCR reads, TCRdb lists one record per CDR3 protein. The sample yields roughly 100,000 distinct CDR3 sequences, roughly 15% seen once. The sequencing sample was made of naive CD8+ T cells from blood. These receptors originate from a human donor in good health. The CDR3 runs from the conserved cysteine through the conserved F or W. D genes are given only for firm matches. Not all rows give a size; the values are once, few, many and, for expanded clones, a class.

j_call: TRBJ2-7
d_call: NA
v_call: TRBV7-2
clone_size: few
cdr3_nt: TGTGCCAGCAGCTTGGACAGTTCCTCCGAGCAGTACTTC
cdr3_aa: CASSLDSSSEQYF

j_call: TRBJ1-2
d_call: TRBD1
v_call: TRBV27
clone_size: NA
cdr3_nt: TGTGCCACCCATTATTTGGGACAGGGAGGTGGCTACACCTTC
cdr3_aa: CATHYLGQGGGYTF

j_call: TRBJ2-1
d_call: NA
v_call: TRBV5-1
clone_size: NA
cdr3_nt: TGCGCCAGCAGCTTTAGTGGGGGGAGTTACTATGAGCAGTTCTTC
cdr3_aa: CASSFSGGSYYEQFF

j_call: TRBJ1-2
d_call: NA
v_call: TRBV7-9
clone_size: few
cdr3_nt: TGTGCCAGCAGCTTACCCGGGTTTGACAACTATGGCTACACCTTC
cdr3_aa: CASSLPGFDNYGYTF

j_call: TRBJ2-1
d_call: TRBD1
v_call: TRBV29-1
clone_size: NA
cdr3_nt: TGCAGCAGCCGGGACAGGGGTTATTATGAGCAGTTCTTC
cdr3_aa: CSSRDRGYYEQFF

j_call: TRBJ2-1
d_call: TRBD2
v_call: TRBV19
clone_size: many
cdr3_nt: TGTGCCAGTAGTACCAGCGGGACCCTCTCCTACAATGAGCAGTTCTTC
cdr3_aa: CASSTSGTLSYNEQFF

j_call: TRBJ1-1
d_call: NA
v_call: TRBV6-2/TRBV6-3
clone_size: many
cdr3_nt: TGTGCCAGCCGCAGGGGAACTGAAGCTTTCTTT
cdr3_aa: CASRRGTEAFF

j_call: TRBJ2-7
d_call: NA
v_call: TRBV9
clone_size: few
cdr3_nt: TGTGCCAGCAGCGTAGAAGGGTACGAGCAGTACTTC
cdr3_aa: CASSVEGYEQYF

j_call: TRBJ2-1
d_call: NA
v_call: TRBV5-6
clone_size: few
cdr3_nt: TGTGCCACCTTTGCAGGTAACAATGAGCAGTTCTTC
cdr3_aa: CATFAGNNEQFF

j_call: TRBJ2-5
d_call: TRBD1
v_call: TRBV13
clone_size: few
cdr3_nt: TGTGCCAGCAGCTTAGAGAGGGACAGTCCTCAAGAGACCCAGTACTTC
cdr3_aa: CASSLERDSPQETQYF

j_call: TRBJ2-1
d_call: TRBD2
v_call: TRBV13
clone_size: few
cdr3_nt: TGTGCCAGCAGCTGGGGACTAGCGGGATATGAGCAGTTCTTC
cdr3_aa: CASSWGLAGYEQFF

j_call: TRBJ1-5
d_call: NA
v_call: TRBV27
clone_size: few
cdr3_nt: TGTGCCAGCAGTTCGATGAACCCCAGGGGACTCAATCAGCCCCAGCATTTT
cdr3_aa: CASSSMNPRGLNQPQHF

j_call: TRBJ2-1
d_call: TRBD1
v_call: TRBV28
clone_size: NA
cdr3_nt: TGTGCCAGCAGTTCTATACCGGGACAGGGAAAAGAGGGCTACTACAATGAGCAGTTCTTC
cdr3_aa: CASSSIPGQGKEGYYNEQFF

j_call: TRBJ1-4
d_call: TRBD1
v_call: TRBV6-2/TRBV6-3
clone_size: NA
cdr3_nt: TGTGCCAGCAGCCACGAAGCCCCAGGGGGCTTTGAAAAACTGTTTTTT
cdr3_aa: CASSHEAPGGFEKLFF

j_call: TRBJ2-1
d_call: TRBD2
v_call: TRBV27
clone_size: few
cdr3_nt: TGTGCCAGCGGAATCCCCGGACTAGCGGGGGACAATGAGCAGTTCTTC
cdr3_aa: CASGIPGLAGDNEQFF

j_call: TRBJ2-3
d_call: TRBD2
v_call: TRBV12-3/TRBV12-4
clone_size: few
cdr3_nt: TGTGCCAGCAGCCGGACTAGCGGGGCAGATACGCAGTATTTT
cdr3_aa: CASSRTSGADTQYF

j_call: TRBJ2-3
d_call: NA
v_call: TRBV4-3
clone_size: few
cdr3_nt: TGCGCCAGCAGCCAAGATCAAACTGGGACCCAACAGTATTTT
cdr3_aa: CASSQDQTGTQQYF

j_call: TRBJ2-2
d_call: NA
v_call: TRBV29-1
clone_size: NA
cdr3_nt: TGCAGCGTTGAAACAGGGATGACAGCGTCGTCCACCGGGGAGCTGTTTTTT
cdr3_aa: CSVETGMTASSTGELFF

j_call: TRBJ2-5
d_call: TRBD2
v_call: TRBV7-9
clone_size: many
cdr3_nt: TGTGCCAGCAGCCTCCCTCCTAGCGGGGAAGAGACCCAGTACTTC
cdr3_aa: CASSLPPSGEETQYF

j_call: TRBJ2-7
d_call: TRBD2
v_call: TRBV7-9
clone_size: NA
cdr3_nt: TGTGCCAGCAGCTTGCGGGAGCGCTACGAGCAGTACTTC
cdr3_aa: CASSLRERYEQYF

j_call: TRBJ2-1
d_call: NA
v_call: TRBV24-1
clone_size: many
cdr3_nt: TGTGCCACCAGTATTAGCGGAGAATATGAGCAGTTCTTC
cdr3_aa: CATSISGEYEQFF

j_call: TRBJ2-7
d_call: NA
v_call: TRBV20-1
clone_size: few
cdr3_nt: TGCAGTGCTAGGGCACGCTCGAGTAGGCCGTACGAGCAGTACTTC
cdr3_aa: CSARARSSRPYEQYF

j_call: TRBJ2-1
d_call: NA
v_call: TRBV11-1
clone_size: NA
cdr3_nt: TGTGCCAGCAGCTTAGGGGCCGGGGATTACAATGAGCAGTTCTTC
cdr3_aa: CASSLGAGDYNEQFF

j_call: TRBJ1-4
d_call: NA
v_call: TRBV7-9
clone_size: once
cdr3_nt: TGTGCCAGCAGCTTAAGTACTGTGGTCGGGGTGATGGAAAAACTGTTTTTT
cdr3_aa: CASSLSTVVGVMEKLFF

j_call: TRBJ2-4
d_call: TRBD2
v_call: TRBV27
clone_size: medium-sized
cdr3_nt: TGTGCCAGCAGTTACGGCGGGAGTGCCATTCAGTACTTC
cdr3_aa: CASSYGGSAIQYF

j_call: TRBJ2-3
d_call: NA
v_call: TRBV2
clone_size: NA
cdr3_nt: TGTGCCAGCAGTGATGGCCAGACAGATACGCAGTATTTT
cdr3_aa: CASSDGQTDTQYF

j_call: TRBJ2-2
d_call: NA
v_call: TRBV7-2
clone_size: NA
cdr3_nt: TGTGCCAGCCGCACTAGTACCGGGGAGCTGTTTTTT
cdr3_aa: CASRTSTGELFF

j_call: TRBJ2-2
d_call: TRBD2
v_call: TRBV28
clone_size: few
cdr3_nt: TGTGCCAGCAGTTTACCTAGCGGGGGACGTCGGGAGCTGTTTTTT
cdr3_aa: CASSLPSGGRRELFF

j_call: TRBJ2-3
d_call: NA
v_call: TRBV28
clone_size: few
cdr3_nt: TGTGCCAGCAAGGGCCACACTAGCACAGATACGCAGTATTTT
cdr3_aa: CASKGHTSTDTQYF

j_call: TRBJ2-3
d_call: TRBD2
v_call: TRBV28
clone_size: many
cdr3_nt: TGTGCCAGCAGTTTGCCTAGCGGAACTAGCACAGATACGCAGTATTTT
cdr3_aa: CASSLPSGTSTDTQYF

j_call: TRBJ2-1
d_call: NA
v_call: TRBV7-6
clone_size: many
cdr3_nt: TGTGCCAGCAGCTTAGCTAGGGTTGGGGATGAGCAGTTCTTC
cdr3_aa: CASSLARVGDEQFF

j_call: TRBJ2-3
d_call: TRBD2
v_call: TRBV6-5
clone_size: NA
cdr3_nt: TGTGCCAGCCGTGGGAAAGCGGGGGGACTAATCCGTAGCACAGATACGCAGTATTTT
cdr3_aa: CASRGKAGGLIRSTDTQYF

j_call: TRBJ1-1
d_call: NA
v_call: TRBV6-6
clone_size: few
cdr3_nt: TGTGCCAGCAGTTACGGGCAGGCGTTAACTGAAGCTTTCTTT
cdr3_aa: CASSYGQALTEAFF

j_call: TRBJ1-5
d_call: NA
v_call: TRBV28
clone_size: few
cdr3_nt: TGTGCCAGCAGGAGAGGAACGACAAATCAGCCCCAGCATTTT
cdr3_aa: CASRRGTTNQPQHF

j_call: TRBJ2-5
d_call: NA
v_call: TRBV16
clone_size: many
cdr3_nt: TGTGCCAGCAGCCAATCCAGGGCCACCCAAGAGACCCAGTACTTC
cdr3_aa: CASSQSRATQETQYF

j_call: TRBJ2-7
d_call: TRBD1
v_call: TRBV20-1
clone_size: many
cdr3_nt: TGCAGTGCTAGCTTAAGGGACAGACAACAGTACTTC
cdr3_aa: CSASLRDRQQYF

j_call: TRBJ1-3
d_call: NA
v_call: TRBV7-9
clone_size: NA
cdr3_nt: TGTGCCAGCACCCAACCCGGGTGGCCAACCTCTGGAAACACCATATATTTT
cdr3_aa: CASTQPGWPTSGNTIYF

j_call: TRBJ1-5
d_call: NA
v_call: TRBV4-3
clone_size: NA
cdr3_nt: TGCGCCAGCAGCCAAGATTTAGGCTCAAGCCAGCCCCAGCATTTT
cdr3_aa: CASSQDLGSSQPQHF

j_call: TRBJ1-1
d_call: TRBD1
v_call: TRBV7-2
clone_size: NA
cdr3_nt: TGTGCCAGCAGCCCATGGACAGGGGGAGCTTTCTTT
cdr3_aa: CASSPWTGGAFF

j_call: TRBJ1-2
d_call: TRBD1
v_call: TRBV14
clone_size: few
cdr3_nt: TGTGCCAGCAGCCAAGGTCTTGACAGGGTCTATGGCTACACCTTC
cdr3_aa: CASSQGLDRVYGYTF

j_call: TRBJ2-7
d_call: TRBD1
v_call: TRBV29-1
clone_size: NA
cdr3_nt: TGCAGCGTTAAACGGGACAGTGGGTACGAGCAGTACTTC
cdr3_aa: CSVKRDSGYEQYF

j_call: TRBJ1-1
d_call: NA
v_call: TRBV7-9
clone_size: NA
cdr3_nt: TGTGCCAGCAGCCCACCTGGGGGGGGCGTCACTGAAGCTTTCTTT
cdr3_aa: CASSPPGGGVTEAFF

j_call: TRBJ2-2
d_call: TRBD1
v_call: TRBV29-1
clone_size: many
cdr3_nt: TGCAGCGCCCAGACAGGGAGTGGGACCGGGGAGCTGTTTTTT
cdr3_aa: CSAQTGSGTGELFF

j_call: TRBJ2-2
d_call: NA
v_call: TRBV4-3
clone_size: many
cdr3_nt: TGCGCCAGCAGCCAAGAAGGTGCCGTAACCGGGGAGCTGTTTTTT
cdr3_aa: CASSQEGAVTGELFF

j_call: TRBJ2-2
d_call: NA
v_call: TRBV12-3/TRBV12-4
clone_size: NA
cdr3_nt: TGTGCCGGGGGGATCGGGACCGGGGAGCTGTTTTTT
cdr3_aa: CAGGIGTGELFF

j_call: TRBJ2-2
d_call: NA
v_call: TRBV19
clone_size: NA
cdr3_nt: TGTGCCAGTACTCGTACGCGTCCGAACACCGGGGAGCTGTTTTTT
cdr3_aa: CASTRTRPNTGELFF

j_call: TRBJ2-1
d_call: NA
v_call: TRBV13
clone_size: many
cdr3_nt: TGTGCCAGCAGCTTGGTTAGGGGGAATGAGCAGTTCTTC
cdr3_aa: CASSLVRGNEQFF

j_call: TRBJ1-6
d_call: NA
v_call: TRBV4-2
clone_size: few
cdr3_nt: TGTGCCAGCAGCCAAGAACCGGGGGAGGATAATTCACCCCTCCACTTT
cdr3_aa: CASSQEPGEDNSPLHF

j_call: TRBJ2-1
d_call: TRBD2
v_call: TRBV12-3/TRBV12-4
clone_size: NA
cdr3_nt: TGTGCCAGCAGTTCAGGGACTAGCGGGCACAATGAGCAGTTCTTC
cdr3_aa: CASSSGTSGHNEQFF

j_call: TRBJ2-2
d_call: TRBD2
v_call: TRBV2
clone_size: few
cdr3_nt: TGTGCCAGCAGCGGGACTAGCGGGCACACCGGGGAGCTGTTTTTT
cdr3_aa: CASSGTSGHTGELFF

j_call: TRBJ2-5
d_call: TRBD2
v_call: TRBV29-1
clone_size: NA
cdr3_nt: TGCAGCGTTCCCCGTAGCGGGGGGCAAGAGACCCAGTACTTC
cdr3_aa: CSVPRSGGQETQYF

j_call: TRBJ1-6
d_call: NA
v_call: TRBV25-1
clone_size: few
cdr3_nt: TGTGCCAGCAGCGAAGCGTGGAATAATTCACCCCTCCACTTT
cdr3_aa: CASSEAWNNSPLHF

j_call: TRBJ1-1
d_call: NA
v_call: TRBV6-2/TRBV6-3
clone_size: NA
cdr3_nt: TGTGCCAGCAGTTACGGCGGAGGGAGACCTGAAGCTTTCTTT
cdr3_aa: CASSYGGGRPEAFF

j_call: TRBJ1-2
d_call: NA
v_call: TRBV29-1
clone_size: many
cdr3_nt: TGCAGCGTTGAAGATCCGCGACAGACCGATGGCTACACCTTC
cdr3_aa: CSVEDPRQTDGYTF